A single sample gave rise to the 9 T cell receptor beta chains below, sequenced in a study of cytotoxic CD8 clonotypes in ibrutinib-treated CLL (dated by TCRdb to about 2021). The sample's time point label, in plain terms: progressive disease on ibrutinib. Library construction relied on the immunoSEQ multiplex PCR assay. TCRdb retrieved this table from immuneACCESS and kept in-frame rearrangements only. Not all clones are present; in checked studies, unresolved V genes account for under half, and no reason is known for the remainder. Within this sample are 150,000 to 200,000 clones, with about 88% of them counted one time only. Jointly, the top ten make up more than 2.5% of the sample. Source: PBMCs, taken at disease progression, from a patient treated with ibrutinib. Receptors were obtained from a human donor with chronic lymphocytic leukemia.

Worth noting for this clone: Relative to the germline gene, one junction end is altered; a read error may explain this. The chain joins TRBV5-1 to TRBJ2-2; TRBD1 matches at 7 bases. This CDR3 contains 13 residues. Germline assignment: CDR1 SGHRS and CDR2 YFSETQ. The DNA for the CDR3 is TGTGCCAGCTGGGACAGTAACACCGGGGAGCTGTTTTTT. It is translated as CASWDSNTGELFF.

The CDR3 coding sequence is TGCGCCAGCAGCTGGGAGTTCGGGGGCGGCACTGAAGCTTTCTTT. Its protein is CASSWEFGGGTEAFF. The chain has TRBV5-1 and TRBJ1-1; D might be TRBD1 (6 bases). CDR1 and CDR2 (germline): SGHRS, YFSETQ. The CDR3 extends over 15 amino acids. V lost 3 bases to trimming and J lost 4 bases, with 16 bases between them.

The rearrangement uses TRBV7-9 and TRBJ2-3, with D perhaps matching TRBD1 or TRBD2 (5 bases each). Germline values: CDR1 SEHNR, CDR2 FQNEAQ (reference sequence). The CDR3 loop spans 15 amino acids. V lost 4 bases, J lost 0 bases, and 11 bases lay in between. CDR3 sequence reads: CASSSLGESTDTQYF. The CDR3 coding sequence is TGTGCCAGCAGCTCCCTGGGGGAGAGCACAGATACGCAGTATTTT.

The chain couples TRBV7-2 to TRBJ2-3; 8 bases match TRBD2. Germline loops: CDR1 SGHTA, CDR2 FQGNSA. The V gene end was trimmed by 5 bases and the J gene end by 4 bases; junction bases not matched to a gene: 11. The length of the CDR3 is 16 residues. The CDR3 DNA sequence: TGTGCCAGCAGCCGGGGGGTAGCGGGAAGGGCAGATACGCAGTATTTT. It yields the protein CASSRGVAGRADTQYF.

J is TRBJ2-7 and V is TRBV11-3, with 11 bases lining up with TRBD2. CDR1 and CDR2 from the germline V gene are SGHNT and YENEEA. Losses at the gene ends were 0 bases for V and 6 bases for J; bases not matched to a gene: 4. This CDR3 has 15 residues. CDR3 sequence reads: CASSLDSGLAGEQYF. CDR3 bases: TGTGCCAGCAGCTTAGATAGCGGACTAGCGGGCGAGCAGTACTTC.

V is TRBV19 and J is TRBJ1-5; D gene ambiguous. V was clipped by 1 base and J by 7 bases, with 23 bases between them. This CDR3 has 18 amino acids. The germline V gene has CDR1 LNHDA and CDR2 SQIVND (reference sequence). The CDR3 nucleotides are TGTGCCAGTAGTATAGTAAAGCTTTTGGAGTCAGGCGGGCAGCCCCAGCATTTT. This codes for CASSIVKLLESGGQPQHF.

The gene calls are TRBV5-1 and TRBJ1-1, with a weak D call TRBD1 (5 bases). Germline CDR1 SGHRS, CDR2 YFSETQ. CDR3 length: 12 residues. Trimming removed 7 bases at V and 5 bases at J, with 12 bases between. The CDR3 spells CASRRGETEAFF. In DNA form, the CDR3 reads TGCGCCAGCCGGCGGGGGGAAACTGAAGCTTTCTTT.

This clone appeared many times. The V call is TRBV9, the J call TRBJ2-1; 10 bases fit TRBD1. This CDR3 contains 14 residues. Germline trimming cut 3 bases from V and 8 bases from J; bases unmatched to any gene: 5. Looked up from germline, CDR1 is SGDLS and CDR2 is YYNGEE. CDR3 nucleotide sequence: TGTGCCAGCAGCGCCGGGACAGGGGATGATGAGCAGTTCTTC. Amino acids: CASSAGTGDDEQFF.

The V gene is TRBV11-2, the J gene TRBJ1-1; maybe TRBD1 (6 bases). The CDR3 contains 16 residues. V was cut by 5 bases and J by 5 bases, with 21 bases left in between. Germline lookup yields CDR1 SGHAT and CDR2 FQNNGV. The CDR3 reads CASSNLKSDSQTEAFF. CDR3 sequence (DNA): TGTGCCAGCAGCAACTTAAAATCGGACAGTCAGACTGAAGCTTTCTTT. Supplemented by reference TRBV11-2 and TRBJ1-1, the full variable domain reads EAGVAQSPRYKIIEKRQSVAFWCNPISGHATLYWYQQILGQGPKLLIQFQNNGVVDDSQLPKDRFSAERLKGVDSTLKIQPAKLEDSAVYLCASSNLKSDSQTEAFFGQGTRLTVV.